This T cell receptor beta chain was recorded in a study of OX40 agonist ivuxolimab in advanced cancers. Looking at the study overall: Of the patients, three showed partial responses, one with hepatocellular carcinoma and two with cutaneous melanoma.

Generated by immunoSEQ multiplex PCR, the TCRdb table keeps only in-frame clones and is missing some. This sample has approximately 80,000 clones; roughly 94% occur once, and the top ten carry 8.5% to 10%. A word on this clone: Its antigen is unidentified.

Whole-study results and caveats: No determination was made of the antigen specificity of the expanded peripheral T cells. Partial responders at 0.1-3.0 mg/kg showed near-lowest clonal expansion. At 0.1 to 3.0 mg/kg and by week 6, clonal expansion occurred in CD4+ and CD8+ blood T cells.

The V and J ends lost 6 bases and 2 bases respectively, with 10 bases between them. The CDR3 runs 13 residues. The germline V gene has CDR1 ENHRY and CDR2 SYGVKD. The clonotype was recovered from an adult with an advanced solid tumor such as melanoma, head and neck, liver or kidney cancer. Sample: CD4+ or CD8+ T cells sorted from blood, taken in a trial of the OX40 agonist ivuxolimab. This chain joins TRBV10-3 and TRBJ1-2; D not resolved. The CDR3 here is CAISEGKNYGYTF. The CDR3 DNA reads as TGTGCCATCAGCGAGGGAAAAAACTATGGCTACACCTTC.